The clone carrying this T cell receptor beta chain has ten or more counts. These data belong to a study of T cell repertoires in cytomegalovirus infection. Whole-study context: Carrying CMV and the relevant HLA type showed in public TCR beta signatures.

A single record per CDR3 protein comes from TCRdb applying MiXCR to the reads. This table holds around 450,000 distinct CDR3 sequences, about 11% found once. The CDR3 is 14 amino acids. Trimming cost V 3 bases and J 8 bases; bases outside gene matches: 4. Looked up from germline, CDR1 is MNHEY and CDR2 is SMNVEV (reference sequence). The origin of this receptor is a human donor in good health (CMV status not recorded). Some clones in this sample may be carry-over from other donors' samples. This chain uses TRBV27 with TRBJ2-1, with 10 bases that match TRBD2. Sequencing was performed on PBMCs. CDR3: CASSFWTSGDEQFF. The DNA for the CDR3 is TGTGCCAGCAGTTTTTGGACTAGCGGAGATGAGCAGTTCTTC.